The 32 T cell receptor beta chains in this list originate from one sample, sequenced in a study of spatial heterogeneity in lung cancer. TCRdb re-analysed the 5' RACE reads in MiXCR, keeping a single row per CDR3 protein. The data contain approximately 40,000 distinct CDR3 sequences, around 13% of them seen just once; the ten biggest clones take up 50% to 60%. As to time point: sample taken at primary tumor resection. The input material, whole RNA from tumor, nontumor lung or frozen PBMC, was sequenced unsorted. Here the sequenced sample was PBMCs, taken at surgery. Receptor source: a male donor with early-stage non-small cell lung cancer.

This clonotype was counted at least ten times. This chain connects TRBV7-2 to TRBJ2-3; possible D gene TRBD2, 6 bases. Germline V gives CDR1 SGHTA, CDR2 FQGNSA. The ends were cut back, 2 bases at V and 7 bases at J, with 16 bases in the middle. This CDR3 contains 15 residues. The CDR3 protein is CASSLRERGGHTQYF. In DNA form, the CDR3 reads TGTGCCAGCAGCTTAAGGGAGAGGGGAGGACATACGCAGTATTTT.

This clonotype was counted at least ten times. Written as DNA, the CDR3 is TGTGCCAGCAGCGAAGGACAGGGGCCATATAGCAATCAGCCCCAGCATTTT. Its translation is CASSEGQGPYSNQPQHF. The chain has TRBV3-1 and TRBJ1-5, with TRBD1 matching over 9 bases. CDR1 is LGHDT and CDR2 is YNNKEL in the germline V gene (reference sequence). V was clipped by 5 bases and J by 0 bases; unmatched bases: 8. The CDR3 runs 17 residues.

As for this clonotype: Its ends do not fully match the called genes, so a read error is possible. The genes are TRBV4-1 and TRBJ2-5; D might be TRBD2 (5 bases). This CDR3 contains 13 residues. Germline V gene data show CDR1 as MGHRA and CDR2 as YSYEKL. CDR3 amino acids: CASSQTPRDPGRF. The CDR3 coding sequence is TGCGCCAGCAGCCAAACCCCACGGGATCCTGGGCGCTTC.

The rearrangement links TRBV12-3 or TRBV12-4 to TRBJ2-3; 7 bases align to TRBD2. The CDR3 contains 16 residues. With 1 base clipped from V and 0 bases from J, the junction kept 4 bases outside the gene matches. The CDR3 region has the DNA TGTGCCAGCAGTTTAGAGGGGACTACCAGCACAGATACGCAGTATTTT. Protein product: CASSLEGTTSTDTQYF.

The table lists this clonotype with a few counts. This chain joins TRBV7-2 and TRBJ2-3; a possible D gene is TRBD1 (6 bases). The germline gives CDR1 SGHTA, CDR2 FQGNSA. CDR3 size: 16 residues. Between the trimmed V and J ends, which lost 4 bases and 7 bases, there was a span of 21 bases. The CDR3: CASSSGVGQPANTQYF. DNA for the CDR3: TGTGCCAGCAGCTCCGGGGTCGGACAGCCAGCGAATACGCAGTATTTT.

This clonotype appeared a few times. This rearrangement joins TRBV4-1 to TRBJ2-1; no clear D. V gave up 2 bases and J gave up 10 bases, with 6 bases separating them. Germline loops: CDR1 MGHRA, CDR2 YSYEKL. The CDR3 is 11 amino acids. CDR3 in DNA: TGCGCCAGCAGCCAAACCCGGGAGCAGTTCTTC. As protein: CASSQTREQFF.

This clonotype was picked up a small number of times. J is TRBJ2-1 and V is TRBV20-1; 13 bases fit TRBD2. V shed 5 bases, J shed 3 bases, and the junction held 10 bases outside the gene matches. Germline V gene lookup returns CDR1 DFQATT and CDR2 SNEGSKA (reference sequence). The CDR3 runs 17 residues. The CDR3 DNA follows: TGCAGTGCTGGGACACTAGCGGGGGGGCCTAACTACAATGAGCAGTTCTTC. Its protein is CSAGTLAGGPNYNEQFF.

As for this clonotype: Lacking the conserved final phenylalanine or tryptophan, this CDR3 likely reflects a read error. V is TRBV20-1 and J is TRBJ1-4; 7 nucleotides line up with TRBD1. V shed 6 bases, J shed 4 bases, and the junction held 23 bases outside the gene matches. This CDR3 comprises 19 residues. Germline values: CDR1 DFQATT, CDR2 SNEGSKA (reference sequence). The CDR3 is CSAPRTGTAPHLNNEKLFS. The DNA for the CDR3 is TGCAGTGCCCCTAGGACAGGTACTGCTCCGCATCTCAATAATGAAAAACTGTTTTCT.

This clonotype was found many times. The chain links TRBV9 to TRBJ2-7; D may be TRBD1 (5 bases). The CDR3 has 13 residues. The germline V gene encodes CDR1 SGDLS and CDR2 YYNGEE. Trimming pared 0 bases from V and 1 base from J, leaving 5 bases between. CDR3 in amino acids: CASSVGQSYEQYF. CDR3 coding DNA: TGTGCCAGCAGCGTAGGACAGTCCTACGAGCAGTACTTC.

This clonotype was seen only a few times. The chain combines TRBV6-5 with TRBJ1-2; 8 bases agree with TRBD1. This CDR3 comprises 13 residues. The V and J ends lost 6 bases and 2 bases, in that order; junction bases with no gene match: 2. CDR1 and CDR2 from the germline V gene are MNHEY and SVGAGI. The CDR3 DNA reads TGTGCCAGCAGCCAGGGGGCAAACTATGGCTACACCTTC. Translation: CASSQGANYGYTF.

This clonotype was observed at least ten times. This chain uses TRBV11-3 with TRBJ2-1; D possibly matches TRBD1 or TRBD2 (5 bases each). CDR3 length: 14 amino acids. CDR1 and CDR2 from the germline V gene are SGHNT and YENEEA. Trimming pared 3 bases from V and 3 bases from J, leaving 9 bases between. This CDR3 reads CASSFGDVYNEQFF. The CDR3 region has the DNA TGTGCCAGCAGCTTTGGGGACGTCTACAATGAGCAGTTCTTC.

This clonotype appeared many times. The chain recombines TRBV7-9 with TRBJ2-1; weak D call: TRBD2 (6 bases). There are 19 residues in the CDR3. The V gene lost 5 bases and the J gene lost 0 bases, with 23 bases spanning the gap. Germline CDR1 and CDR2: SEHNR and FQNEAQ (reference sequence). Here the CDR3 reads CASSPPLAAAHSSYNEQFF. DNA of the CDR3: TGTGCCAGCAGCCCCCCCTTAGCGGCAGCCCATAGCTCCTACAATGAGCAGTTCTTC.

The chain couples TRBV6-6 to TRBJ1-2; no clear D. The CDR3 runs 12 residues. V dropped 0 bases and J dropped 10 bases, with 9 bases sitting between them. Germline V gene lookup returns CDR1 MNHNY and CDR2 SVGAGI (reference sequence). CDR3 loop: CASSYSIGDYTF. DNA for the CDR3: TGTGCCAGCAGTTACTCGATCGGGGACTACACCTTC.

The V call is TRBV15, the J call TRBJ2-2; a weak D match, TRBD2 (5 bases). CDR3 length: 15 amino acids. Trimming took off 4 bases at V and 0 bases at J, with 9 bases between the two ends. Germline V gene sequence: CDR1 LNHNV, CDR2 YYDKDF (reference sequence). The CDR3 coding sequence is TGTGCCACCAGCAACCAGCGGTCGAACACCGGGGAGCTGTTTTTT. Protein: CATSNQRSNTGELFF.

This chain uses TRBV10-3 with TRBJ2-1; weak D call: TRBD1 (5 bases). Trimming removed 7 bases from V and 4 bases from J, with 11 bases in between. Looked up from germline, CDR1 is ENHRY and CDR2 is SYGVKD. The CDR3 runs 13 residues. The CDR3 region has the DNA TGTGCCATCACAGGGATGGGGTACAATGAGCAGTTCTTC. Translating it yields CAITGMGYNEQFF.

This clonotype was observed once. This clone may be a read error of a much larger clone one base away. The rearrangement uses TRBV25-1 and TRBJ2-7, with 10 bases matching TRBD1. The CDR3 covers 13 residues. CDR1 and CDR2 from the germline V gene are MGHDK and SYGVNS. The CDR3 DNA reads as TGTGCCAGCAGCCCGGGACAGGGGTACGAGCGGTACTTC. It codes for CASSPGQGYERYF.

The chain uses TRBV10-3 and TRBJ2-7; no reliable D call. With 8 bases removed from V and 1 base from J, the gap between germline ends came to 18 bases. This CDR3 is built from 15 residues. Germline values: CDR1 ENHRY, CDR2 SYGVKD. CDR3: CAIGRENEGSYEQYF. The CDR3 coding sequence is TGTGCCATCGGTAGGGAAAATGAAGGATCCTACGAGCAGTACTTC.

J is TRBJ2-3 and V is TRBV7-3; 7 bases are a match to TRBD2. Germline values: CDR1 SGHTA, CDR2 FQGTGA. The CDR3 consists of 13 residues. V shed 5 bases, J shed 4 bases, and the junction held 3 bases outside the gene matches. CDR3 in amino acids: CASSPGLADTQYF. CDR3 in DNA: TGTGCCAGCAGCCCCGGACTAGCAGATACGCAGTATTTT. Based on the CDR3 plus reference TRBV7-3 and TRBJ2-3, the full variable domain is GAGVSQTPSNKVTEKGKYVELRCDPISGHTALYWYRQSLGQGPEFLIYFQGTGAADDSGLPNDRFFAVRPEGSVSTLKIQRTERGDSAVYLCASSPGLADTQYFGPGTRLTVL.

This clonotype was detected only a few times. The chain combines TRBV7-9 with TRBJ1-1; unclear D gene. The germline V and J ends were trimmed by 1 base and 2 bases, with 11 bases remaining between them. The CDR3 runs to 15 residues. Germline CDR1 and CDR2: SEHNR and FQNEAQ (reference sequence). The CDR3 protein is CASSLVIGLNTEAFF. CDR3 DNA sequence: TGTGCCAGCAGCTTAGTTATCGGGCTTAACACTGAAGCTTTCTTT. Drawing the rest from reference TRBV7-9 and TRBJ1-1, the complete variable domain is DTGVSQNPRHKITKRGQNVTFRCDPISEHNRLYWYRQTLGQGPEFLTYFQNEAQLEKSRLLSDRFSAERPKGSFSTLEIQRTEQGDSAMYLCASSLVIGLNTEAFFGQGTRLTVV.

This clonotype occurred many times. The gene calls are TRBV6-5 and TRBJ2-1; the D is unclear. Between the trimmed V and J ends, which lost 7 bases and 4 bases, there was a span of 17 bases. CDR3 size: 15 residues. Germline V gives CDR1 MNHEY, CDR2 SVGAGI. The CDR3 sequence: CASTRSGPQYNEQFF. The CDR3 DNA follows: TGTGCCAGCACCCGGTCCGGACCACAGTACAATGAGCAGTTCTTC.

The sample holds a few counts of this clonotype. The CDR3 loop is CASSLPIAGGTYEQYF. As DNA, the CDR3 is TGCGCCAGCAGCTTGCCCATAGCGGGGGGAACCTACGAGCAGTACTTC. The rearrangement links TRBV5-1 to TRBJ2-7; 10 bases are a match to TRBD2. After removal of 1 base from V and 2 bases from J, the junction contained 6 bases not matched to a gene. CDR3 length equals 16 residues. Germline loops: CDR1 SGHRS, CDR2 YFSETQ.

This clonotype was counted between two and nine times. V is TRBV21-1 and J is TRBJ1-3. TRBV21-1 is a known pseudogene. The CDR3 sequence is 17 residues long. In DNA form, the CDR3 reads TGTGCCAGCAGCACGGGAGAGACAGCAGACTCTGGAAACACCATATATTTT. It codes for CASSTGETADSGNTIYF.

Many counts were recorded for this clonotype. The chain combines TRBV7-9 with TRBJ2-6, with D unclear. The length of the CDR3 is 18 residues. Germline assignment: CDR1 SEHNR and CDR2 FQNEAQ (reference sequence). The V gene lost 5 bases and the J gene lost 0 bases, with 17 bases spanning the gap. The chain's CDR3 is CASSRYTFSSSGANVLTF. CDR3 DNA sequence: TGTGCCAGCAGCCGTTACACCTTCAGTAGCTCTGGGGCCAACGTCCTGACTTTC.

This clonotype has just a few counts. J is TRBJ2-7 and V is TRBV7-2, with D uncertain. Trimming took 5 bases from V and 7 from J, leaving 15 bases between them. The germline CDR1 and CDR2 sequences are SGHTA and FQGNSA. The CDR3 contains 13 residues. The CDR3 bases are TGTGCCAGCAGCCCCCCGCCGACATGGGAGCAGTACTTC. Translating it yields CASSPPPTWEQYF.

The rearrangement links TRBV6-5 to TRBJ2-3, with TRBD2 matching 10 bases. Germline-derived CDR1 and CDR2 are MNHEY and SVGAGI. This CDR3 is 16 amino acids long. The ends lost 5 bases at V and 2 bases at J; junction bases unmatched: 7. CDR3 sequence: CASSPSSGGSTDTQYF. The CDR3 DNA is TGTGCCAGCAGTCCATCTAGCGGGGGATCCACAGATACGCAGTATTTT.

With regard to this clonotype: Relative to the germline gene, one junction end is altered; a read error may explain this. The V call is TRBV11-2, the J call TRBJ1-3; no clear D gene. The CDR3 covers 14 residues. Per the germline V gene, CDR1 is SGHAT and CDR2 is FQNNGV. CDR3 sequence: CASSRGTSGNTMYF. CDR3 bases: TGTGCCAGCAGCCGAGGAACCTCTGGAAACACCATGTATTTT. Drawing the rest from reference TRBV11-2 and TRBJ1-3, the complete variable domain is EAGVAQSPRYKIIEKRQSVAFWCNPISGHATLYWYQQILGQGPKLLIQFQNNGVVDDSQLPKDRFSAERLKGVDSTLKIQPAKLEDSAVYLCASSRGTSGNTMYFGEGSWLTVV.

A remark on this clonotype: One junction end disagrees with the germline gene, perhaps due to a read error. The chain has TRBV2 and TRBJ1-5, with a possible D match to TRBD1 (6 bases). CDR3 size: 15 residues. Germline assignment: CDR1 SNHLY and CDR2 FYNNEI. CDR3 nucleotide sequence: TGTGCCAGCCTCAAAGGGGAGGGGGACAATCAGCCCCGGCATTTT. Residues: CASLKGEGDNQPRHF.

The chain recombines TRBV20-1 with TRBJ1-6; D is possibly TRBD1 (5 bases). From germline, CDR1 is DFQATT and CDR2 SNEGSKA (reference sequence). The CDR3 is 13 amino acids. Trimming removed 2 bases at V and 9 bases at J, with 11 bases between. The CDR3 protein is CSARQGEGSPLHF. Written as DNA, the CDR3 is TGCAGTGCTAGACAGGGAGAGGGTTCACCCCTCCACTTT.

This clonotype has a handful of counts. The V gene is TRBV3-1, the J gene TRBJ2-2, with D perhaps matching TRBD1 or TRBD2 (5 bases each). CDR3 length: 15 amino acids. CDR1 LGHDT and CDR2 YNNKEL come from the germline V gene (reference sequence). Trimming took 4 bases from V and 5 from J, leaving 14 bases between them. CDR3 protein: CASSPLRAGTGELFF. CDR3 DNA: TGTGCCAGCAGCCCCCTCAGGGCGGGTACCGGGGAGCTGTTTTTT.

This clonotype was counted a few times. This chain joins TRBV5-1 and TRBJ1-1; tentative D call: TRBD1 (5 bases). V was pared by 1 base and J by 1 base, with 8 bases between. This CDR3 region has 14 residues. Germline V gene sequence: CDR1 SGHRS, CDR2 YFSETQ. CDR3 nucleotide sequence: TGCGCCAGCAGCTTGCTGGGGACGAACACTGAAGCTTTCTTT. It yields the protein CASSLLGTNTEAFF.

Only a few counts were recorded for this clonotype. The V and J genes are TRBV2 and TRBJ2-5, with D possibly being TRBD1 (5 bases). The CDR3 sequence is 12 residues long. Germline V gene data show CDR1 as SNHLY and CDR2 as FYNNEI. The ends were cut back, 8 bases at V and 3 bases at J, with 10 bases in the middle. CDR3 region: CASLGRKETQYF. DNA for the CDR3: TGTGCCAGCCTGGGGCGGAAAGAGACCCAGTACTTC.

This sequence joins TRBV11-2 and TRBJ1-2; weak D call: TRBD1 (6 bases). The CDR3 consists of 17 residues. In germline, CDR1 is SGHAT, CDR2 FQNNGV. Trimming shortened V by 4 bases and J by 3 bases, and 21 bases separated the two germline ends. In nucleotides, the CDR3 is TGTGCCAGCAGCTCTTTCCCTACAGGGACGGGGCACTATGGCTACACCTTC. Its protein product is CASSSFPTGTGHYGYTF.